This T cell receptor beta chain was sequenced in a study of CD8 T cells in Susac syndrome. The J segment lost 1 base and the V segment lost 7 bases, leaving 6 bases of the junction unmatched. Germline V CDR1 and CDR2: SQVTM, ANQGSEA. This CDR3 contains 14 residues. The study sequenced TCR beta in blood CD8+ and CD4+ T cells. Those who served as multiple sclerosis controls were treatment-naive patients with stable or active relapsing-remitting disease. Bulk CD8+ and CD4+ cells came from magnetic negative isolation; CD8+ TEMRA by FACS. The authors reverse transcribed roughly 0.5 to 1 ug RNA with random hexamers. Amplification of TCR beta CDR3 used immunoSEQ multiplex PCR across 54 Vbeta and 13 Jbeta. MiXCR, run by TCRdb on the immunoSEQ multiplex PCR reads, gives a single entry per CDR3 protein. The profile shows approximately 280,000 distinct CDR3 sequences, 80% to 90% of them singletons.

The V and J genes are TRBV29-1 and TRBJ2-4, with TRBD1 identical over 8 bases. The specimen sequenced was CD8+ T cells from PBMCs. The TCR originated in a human donor with multiple sclerosis. The CDR3 DNA follows: TGCAGCGGGATGACAGGGGAGGCCAAAAACATTCAGTACTTC. This sequence encodes CSGMTGEAKNIQYF.